The clone carrying this T cell receptor (beta chain) was seen a single time. The sample belongs to a study of blood T cell repertoires in COVID-19. Overall study: The samples span acute and convalescent COVID-19 from the United States, Italy and Spain.

In the authors' methods: Reference gene primers were amplified, and this amplification served to estimate nucleated cell counts. TCRdb's copy holds only in-frame clones and misses some; the assay was immunoSEQ multiplex PCR. V and J calls and clone size come straight from that table; D and trimming were deduced from the DNA. The sample lists fewer than 250,000 clones, approximately 90% occurring once. This CDR3 spans 15 amino acids. V gave up 5 bases and J gave up 4 bases; unmatched junction bases: 9. In germline, CDR1 is MGHRA, CDR2 YSYEKL. The chain uses TRBV4-1 and TRBJ1-1; 8 bases align to TRBD1. The specimen was peripheral blood. The clonotype originates from a young man with COVID-19, enrolled during active disease. Here the CDR3 reads CASSSGQGEGTEAFF. CDR3 DNA: TGCGCCAGCAGCTCAGGACAGGGAGAGGGCACTGAAGCTTTCTTT.